The rows below give T cell receptor beta chains drawn from one sample of a study of T cells in tuberculosis. Profiled with immunoSEQ multiplex PCR; TCRdb holds only in-frame clones, not every one. The profile shows 25,000 to 35,000 clones, more than 85% of them singletons. What was sequenced was PBMCs. These receptors originate from a donor between 5 and 29 years old with latent tuberculosis or without tuberculosis infection. Both conserved end residues are part of each CDR3. D genes are given only for firm matches. Some rows have no size entry. The others give once, few or many, or a class for an expanded clone.

TRBJ2-2	TRBV5-4	.	.	CASSSTLSGTGELFF	TGTGCCAGCAGCTCTACACTTTCGGGGACCGGGGAGCTGTTTTTT
TRBJ2-1	TRBV6-6	TRBD2	.	CASSLGLAINNEQFF	TGTGCCAGCAGTTTGGGACTAGCCATTAACAATGAGCAGTTCTTC
TRBJ2-7	TRBV14	.	.	CASSQDRDRSSYEQYF	TGTGCCAGCAGCCAAGATCGTGACAGGAGCTCCTACGAGCAGTACTTC
TRBJ1-5	TRBV10-2	TRBD1	.	CASSESGQGNQPQHF	TGCGCCAGCAGTGAGTCGGGACAGGGCAATCAGCCCCAGCATTTT
TRBJ1-5	TRBV7-9	TRBD1	.	CASSLASQGAFQPQHF	TGTGCCAGCAGCTTAGCGAGCCAGGGGGCATTTCAGCCCCAGCATTTT
TRBJ2-3	TRBV9	TRBD1	.	CASSVQGDSTDTQYF	TGTGCCAGCAGCGTACAGGGGGATAGCACAGATACGCAGTATTTT
TRBJ2-7	TRBV27	.	.	CASSLSAGSSDKQYF	TGTGCCAGCAGTTTATCGGCAGGATCTTCGGATAAGCAGTACTTC
TRBJ1-1	TRBV5-1	.	.	CASSLQQGNTEAFF	TGCGCCAGCAGCTTACAACAGGGGAACACTGAAGCTTTCTTT
TRBJ2-2	TRBV9	.	.	CASSARDWLTGELFF	TGTGCCAGCAGCGCCAGGGACTGGCTCACCGGGGAGCTGTTTTTT
TRBJ1-2	TRBV28	TRBD1	.	CASSPSYLTGGSYGYTF	TGTGCCAGCAGTCCTTCATACCTTACAGGGGGCAGTTATGGCTACACCTTC
TRBJ2-7	TRBV6-5	.	.	CASRISRDNRYEQYF	TGTGCCAGCAGGATATCTCGAGACAATCGGTACGAGCAGTACTTC
TRBJ2-1	TRBV15	TRBD1	.	CATSSIPDRALVNLGNEQFF	TGTGCCACCAGCAGCATTCCGGACAGGGCGTTAGTCAATTTGGGCAATGAGCAGTTCTTC
TRBJ2-4	TRBV6-4	TRBD1	.	CASSVAGGYGIQYF	TGTGCCAGCAGTGTGGCAGGGGGCTACGGCATTCAGTACTTC
TRBJ2-3	TRBV9	TRBD1	.	CASSGQGGTDTQYF	TGTGCCAGCAGCGGACAGGGGGGCACAGATACGCAGTATTTT
TRBJ2-7	TRBV18	.	.	CASSPNSRAHEQYF	TGTGCCAGCTCACCGAATAGCAGGGCCCACGAGCAGTACTTC
TRBJ1-1	TRBV5-6	TRBD1	.	CASSLKDRANTEAFF	TGTGCCAGCAGCCTAAAGGACAGGGCGAACACTGAAGCTTTCTTT
TRBJ1-2	TRBV29-1	TRBD1	.	CSVGTGGSNGYTF	TGCAGCGTTGGGACAGGGGGCAGCAATGGCTACACCTTC
TRBJ1-2	TRBV6-1	TRBD1	.	CASSEVQGGVGYTF	TGTGCCAGCAGTGAAGTTCAGGGGGGCGTCGGCTACACCTTC
TRBJ2-7	TRBV7-2	TRBD2	.	CASSASSGYEQYF	TGTGCCAGCAGCGCCTCTAGCGGCTACGAGCAGTACTTC
TRBJ2-7	TRBV6-5	TRBD1	.	CASSLQGAIYEQYF	TGTGCCAGCAGTTTACAGGGGGCGATCTACGAGCAGTACTTC
TRBJ1-1	TRBV19	TRBD1	.	CASIGTETNTEAFF	TGTGCCAGTATTGGGACAGAAACGAACACTGAAGCTTTCTTT
TRBJ1-5	TRBV2	TRBD1	.	CASRAATGGGQPQHF	TGTGCCAGCAGAGCCGCCACAGGGGGCGGTCAGCCCCAGCATTTT
TRBJ2-7	TRBV2	.	.	CASRVQGEYEQYF	TGTGCCAGCAGGGTGCAGGGCGAGTACGAGCAGTACTTC
TRBJ1-2	TRBV25-1	.	.	CASSPSRVGQRNYGYTF	TGTGCCAGCAGTCCCTCCAGGGTAGGCCAAAGGAACTATGGCTACACCTTC
TRBJ2-7	TRBV28	TRBD1	.	CASRPSGTGSYEQYF	TGTGCCAGCAGGCCCAGCGGGACAGGGTCCTACGAGCAGTACTTC
TRBJ2-7	TRBV7-9	TRBD2	.	CASSKRESYEQYF	TGTGCCAGCAGCAAGCGGGAGTCCTACGAGCAGTACTTC
TRBJ2-1	TRBV27	.	.	CASSLRTNYNEQFF	TGTGCCAGCAGTTTACGGACAAACTACAATGAGCAGTTCTTC
TRBJ2-3	TRBV9	TRBD2	.	CASSVVGGGTDTQYF	TGTGCCAGCAGCGTAGTTGGGGGGGGCACAGATACGCAGTATTTT
TRBJ2-5	TRBV5-1	.	once	CASSFVSLQSETQYF	TGCGCCAGCAGCTTCGTAAGTTTGCAGTCCGAGACCCAGTACTTC
TRBJ1-2	TRBV19	.	.	CASTEGRGYGYTF	TGTGCCAGTACCGAGGGCAGGGGCTATGGCTACACCTTC
TRBJ1-1	TRBV6-6	.	.	CASSYSPGGTEAFF	TGTGCCAGCAGTTACTCCCCGGGAGGCACTGAAGCTTTCTTT
TRBJ2-7	TRBV5-4	.	.	CASRTGDPRSSYEQYF	TGTGCCAGCAGGACGGGGGACCCCCGGAGCTCCTACGAGCAGTACTTC
TRBJ2-3	TRBV5-1	TRBD2	.	CASSVGLVTDTQYF	TGCGCCAGCAGCGTTGGACTAGTGACAGATACGCAGTATTTT
TRBJ1-2	TRBV5-1	TRBD1	.	CASSLNPGQVNYGYTF	TGCGCCAGCAGCTTAAACCCTGGACAGGTTAACTATGGCTACACCTTC
TRBJ1-4	TRBV11-1	.	.	CASSPGVNNEKLFF	TGTGCCAGCAGTCCAGGGGTCAACAATGAAAAACTGTTTTTT
TRBJ1-3	TRBV7-9	.	.	CASSLSGFSGNTIYF	TGTGCCAGCAGCTTATCCGGGTTCTCTGGAAACACCATATATTTT
TRBJ1-1	TRBV5-4	TRBD1	.	CASSASTGDTEAFF	TGTGCCAGCAGCGCTTCGACAGGGGACACTGAAGCTTTCTTT
TRBJ2-2	TRBV29-1	.	.	CSVEWRRRGRGAGELFF	TGCAGCGTTGAATGGAGAAGGAGGGGGCGCGGGGCCGGGGAGCTGTTTTTT
TRBJ2-2	TRBV28	TRBD2	once	CASSLGTSARVTGELFF	TGTGCCAGCAGCCTCGGGACTAGCGCTCGAGTCACCGGGGAGCTGTTTTTT
TRBJ2-1	TRBV30	TRBD2	.	CAWSGAGVSSYNEQFF	TGTGCCTGGAGTGGGGCGGGGGTGAGCTCCTACAATGAGCAGTTCTTC
TRBJ1-4	TRBV29-1	TRBD1	once	CSVEGRDRGGEKLFF	TGCAGCGTTGAAGGCCGGGACAGGGGAGGTGAAAAACTGTTTTTT
TRBJ2-2	TRBV7-2	.	.	CASSLGGTGELFF	TGTGCCAGCAGCTTAGGAGGTACCGGGGAGCTGTTTTTT
TRBJ2-1	TRBV7-2	TRBD2	.	CASTSMGLAGEQFF	TGTGCCAGCACCTCAATGGGACTAGCGGGTGAGCAGTTCTTC
TRBJ2-7	TRBV5-4	.	.	CASSYNRVGFEQYF	TGTGCCAGCAGTTACAACAGGGTTGGGTTTGAGCAGTACTTC
TRBJ2-3	TRBV4-3	.	.	CASSQDRRDTQYF	TGCGCCAGCAGCCAAGACCGTCGGGATACGCAGTATTTT
TRBJ2-2	TRBV21-1	.	.	CAKRLAGGPTDTGELFF	TGTGCCAAAAGACTAGCGGGAGGGCCAACGGACACCGGGGAGCTGTTTTTT
TRBJ1-2	TRBV19	.	once	CASSIRDIPYGYTF	TGTGCCAGTAGTATCCGGGACATACCTTATGGCTACACCTTC